The present T cell receptor (beta chain) was sequenced within a study of blood T cell repertoires in COVID-19 (dated by TCRdb to the early 2020s). Looking at the study overall: The collaborator samples originated in the United States, Italy and Spain and spanned the acute and convalescent phases of COVID-19. The prospective study material was composed of cDNA or gDNA derived from T cells, B-cell-depleted T cells, or PBMCs. The dataset comprised deeply sampled blood TCRbeta repertoires from subjects exposed to, actively infected with, or recovered from COVID-19. A freely available public database, intended as a resource for researchers studying the immune response to SARS-CoV-2, is where the repertoires were released. Samples were obtained from the ongoing ImmuneRACE study (first 160 participants) and from over 1,000 subjects provided by 6 global collaborators. Sample metadata almost always included a de-identified subject ID, COVID-19 status, age in years and sex. HLA class I and class II types, where available, came from metadata supplied by the sample provider rather than from assay-based typing. Overall results and qualifications from the work: The amount of clinical and demographic metadata varied by source and participant and was provided uncurated.

The immunoSEQ Assay, a bias-controlled multiplex PCR, was used to amplify TCRbeta CDR3 regions from genomic DNA. As for how the authors treated the data: Nucleated cell counts per sample were estimated from amplification of reference gene primers within the assay. Sequence reads were collapsed and filtered to measure the absolute abundance of every unique TCRbeta CDR3 rearrangement. For each sample, productive Simpson clonality was calculated as the square root of Simpson's diversity index over productive rearrangements. In its TCRdb copy, this immuneACCESS table keeps in-frame sequences only and misses some clones. Where compared with another copy, unresolved V genes explain less than half of these, and the others have no known cause. V and J calls plus clone size are reproduced from that table; the DNA served to infer D and trimming. Here the sample has around 150,000 clones; about 82% occur a single time. More than 3.5% of the sample lies in the top ten.

In regard to this clone: Its target antigen remains unknown. At one end, the junction sequence differs from germline, possibly due to a read error. Distinct nucleotide sequences in the sample also encode this CDR3.

The collaborating institutions used their own protocols to collect whole blood in K2EDTA tubes. For TCRbeta analysis, collaborators shipped samples as frozen whole blood, isolated PBMCs, or DNA extracted from either of those sample types. The CDR3 runs 14 amino acids, cysteine and phenylalanine included. The entry retains the CDR3 DNA only, 42 bases that are in frame from base 1. As encoded in the germline V gene (reference sequence), CDR1 is LGHDT while CDR2 is YNNKEL. The clonotype comes from a woman aged 80 or over with active or convalescent COVID-19. The specimen sequenced was peripheral blood. The sequence links TRBV3-1 (or the pseudogene TRBV3-2) to TRBJ1-4; TRBD1 lines up with 7 middle nucleotides. CDR3 region: CASSQEGATERLFF. Read as DNA, the sequence is TGTGCCAGCAGTCAAGAGGGGGCCACAGAAAGGCTGTTTTTT.